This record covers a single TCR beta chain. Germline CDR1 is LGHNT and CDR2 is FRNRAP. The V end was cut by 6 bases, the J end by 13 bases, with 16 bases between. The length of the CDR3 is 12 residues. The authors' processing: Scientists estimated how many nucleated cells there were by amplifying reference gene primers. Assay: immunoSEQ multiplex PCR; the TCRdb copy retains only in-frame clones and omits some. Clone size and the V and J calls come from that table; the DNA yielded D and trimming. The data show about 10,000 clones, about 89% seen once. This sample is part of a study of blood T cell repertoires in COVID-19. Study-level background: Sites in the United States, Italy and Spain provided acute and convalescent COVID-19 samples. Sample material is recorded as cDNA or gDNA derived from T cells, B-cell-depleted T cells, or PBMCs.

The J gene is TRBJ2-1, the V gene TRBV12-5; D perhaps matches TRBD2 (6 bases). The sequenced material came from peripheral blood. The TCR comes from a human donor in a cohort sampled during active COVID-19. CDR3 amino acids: CASGTTMAGQFF. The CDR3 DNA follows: TGTGCTAGTGGGACAACGATGGCGGGACAGTTCTTC.